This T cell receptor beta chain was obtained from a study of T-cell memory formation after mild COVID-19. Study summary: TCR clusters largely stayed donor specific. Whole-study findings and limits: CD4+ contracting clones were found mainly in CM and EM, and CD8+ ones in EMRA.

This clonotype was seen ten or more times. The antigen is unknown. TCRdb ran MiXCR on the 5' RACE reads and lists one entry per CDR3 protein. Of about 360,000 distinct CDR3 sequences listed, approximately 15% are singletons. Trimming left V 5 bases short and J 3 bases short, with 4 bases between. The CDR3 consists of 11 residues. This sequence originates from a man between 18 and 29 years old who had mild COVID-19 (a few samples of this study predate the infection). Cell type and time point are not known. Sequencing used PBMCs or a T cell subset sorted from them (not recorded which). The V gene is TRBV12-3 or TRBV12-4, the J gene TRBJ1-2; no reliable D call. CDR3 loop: CASSRDYGYTF. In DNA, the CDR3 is TGTGCCAGCAGTAGGGACTATGGCTACACCTTC.